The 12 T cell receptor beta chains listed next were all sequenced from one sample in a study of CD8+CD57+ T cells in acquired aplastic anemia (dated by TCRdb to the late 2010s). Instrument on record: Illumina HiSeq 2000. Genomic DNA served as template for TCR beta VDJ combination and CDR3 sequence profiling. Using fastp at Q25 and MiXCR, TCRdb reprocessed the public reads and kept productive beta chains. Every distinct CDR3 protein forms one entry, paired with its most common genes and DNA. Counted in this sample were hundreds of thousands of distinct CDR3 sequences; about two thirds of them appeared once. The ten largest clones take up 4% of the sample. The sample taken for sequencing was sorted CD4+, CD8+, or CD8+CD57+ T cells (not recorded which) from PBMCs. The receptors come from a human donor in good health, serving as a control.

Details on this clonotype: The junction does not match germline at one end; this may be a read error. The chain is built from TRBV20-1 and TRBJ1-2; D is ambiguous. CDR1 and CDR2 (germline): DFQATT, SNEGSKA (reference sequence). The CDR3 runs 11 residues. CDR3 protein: CSASTRSGYPF. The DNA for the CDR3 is TGCAGTGCTAGTACCCGATCTGGCTACCCCTTC.

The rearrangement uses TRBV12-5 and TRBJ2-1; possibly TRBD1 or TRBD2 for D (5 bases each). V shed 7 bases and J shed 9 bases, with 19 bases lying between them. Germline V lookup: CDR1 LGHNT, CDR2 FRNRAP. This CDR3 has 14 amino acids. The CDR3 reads CASDTGVVRGEQFF. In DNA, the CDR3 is TGTGCTAGTGATACCGGGGTAGTTAGGGGTGAGCAGTTCTTC.

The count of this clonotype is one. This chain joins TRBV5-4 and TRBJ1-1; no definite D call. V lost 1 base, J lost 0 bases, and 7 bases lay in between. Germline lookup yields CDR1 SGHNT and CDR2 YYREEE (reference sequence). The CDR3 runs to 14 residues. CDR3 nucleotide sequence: TGTGCCAGCAGCTTGCAGGCGCTGAACACTGAAGCTTTCTTT. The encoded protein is CASSLQALNTEAFF.

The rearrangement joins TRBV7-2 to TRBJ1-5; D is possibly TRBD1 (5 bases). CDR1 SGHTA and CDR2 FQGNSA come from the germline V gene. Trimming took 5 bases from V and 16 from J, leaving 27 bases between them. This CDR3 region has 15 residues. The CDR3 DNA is TGTGCCAGCAGCACCGGGGGACGGAGCAAAGCTTTCTTTCATTTT. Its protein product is CASSTGGRSKAFFHF.

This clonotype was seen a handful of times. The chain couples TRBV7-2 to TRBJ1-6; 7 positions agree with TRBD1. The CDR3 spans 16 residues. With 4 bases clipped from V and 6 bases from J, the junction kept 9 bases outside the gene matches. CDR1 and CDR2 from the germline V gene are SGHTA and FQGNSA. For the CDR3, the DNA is TGTGCCAGCAGCTCCCGGGGTCAGGGGGGTAATTCACCCCTCCACTTT. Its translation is CASSSRGQGGNSPLHF. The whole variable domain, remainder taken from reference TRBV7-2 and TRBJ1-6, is GAGVSQSPSNKVTEKGKDVELRCDPISGHTALYWYRQSLGQGLEFLIYFQGNSAPDKSGLPSDRFSAERTGGSVSTLTIQRTQQEDSAVYLCASSSRGQGGNSPLHFGNGTRLTVT.

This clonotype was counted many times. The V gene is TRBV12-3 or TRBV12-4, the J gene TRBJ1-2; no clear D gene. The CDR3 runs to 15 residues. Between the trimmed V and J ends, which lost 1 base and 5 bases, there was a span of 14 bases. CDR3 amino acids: CASSLERPVSYGYTF. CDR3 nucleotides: TGTGCCAGCAGTTTAGAGCGTCCAGTGTCGTATGGCTACACCTTC.

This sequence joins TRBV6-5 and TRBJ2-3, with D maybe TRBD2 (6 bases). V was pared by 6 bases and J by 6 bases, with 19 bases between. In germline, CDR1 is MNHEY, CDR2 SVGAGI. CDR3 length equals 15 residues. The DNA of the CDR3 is TGTGCCAGCAGAACAGAGGAACTAGCTAGTGATACGCAGTATTTT. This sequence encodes CASRTEELASDTQYF.

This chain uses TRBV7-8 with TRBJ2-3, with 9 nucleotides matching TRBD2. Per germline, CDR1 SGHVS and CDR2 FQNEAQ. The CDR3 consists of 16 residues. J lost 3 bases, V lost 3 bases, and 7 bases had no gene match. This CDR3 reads CASSLGPTSGTDTQYF. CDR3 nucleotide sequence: TGTGCCAGCAGCTTGGGACCGACTAGCGGTACAGATACGCAGTATTTT.

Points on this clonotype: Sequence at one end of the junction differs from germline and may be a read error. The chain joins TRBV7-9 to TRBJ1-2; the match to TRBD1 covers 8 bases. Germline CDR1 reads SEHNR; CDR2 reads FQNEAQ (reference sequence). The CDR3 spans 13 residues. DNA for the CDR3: TGTGCCAGTAGTATGGACAGGGCTAATGAAAAACTGTTC. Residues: CASSMDRANEKLF.

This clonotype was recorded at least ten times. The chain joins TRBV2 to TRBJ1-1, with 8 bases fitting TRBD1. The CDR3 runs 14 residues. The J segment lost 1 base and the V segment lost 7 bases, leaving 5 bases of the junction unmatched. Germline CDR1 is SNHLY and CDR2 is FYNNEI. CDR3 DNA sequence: TGTGCCAGCACTAAAGACAGGGGGAACACTGAAGCTTTCTTT. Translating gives CASTKDRGNTEAFF.

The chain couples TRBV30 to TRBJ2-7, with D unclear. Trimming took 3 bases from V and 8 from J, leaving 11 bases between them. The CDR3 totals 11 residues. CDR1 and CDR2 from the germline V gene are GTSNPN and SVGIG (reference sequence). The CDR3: CAWSAGLQQYF. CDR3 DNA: TGTGCCTGGAGCGCCGGCCTACAGCAGTACTTC.

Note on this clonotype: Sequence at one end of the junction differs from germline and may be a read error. The CDR3 DNA reads TGTGCCAGCAGCCAGGGGGGGGCGGGCTACGCCTTC. As protein: CASSQGGAGYAF. V usage is TRBV4-1 and J usage is TRBJ1-2; 7 bases line up with TRBD1. The V gene's germline CDR1 is MGHRA and CDR2 YSYEKL. The CDR3 totals 12 residues.